The 3 T cell receptor beta chains listed next were all sequenced from one sample in a study of PD-1 blockade in classical Hodgkin lymphoma. Profiled with immunoSEQ multiplex PCR; TCRdb holds only in-frame clones, not every one. This table holds roughly 32,000 clones, around 82% found once. All patients relapsed after autologous stem cell transplantation, and brentuximab vedotin exposure varied. Sequencing was performed on peripheral blood mononuclear cells (PBMCs), taken at baseline. The receptors here all came from a human donor with classical Hodgkin lymphoma.

V and J are TRBV30 and TRBJ1-6; a weak D match, TRBD1 (5 bases). The length of the CDR3 is 14 residues. V was pared by 1 base and J by 9 bases, with 13 bases between. CDR1 and CDR2 (germline): GTSNPN, SVGIG (reference sequence). The CDR3 here is CAWSDGAGPSPLHF. DNA for the CDR3: TGTGCCTGGAGTGACGGGGCAGGTCCTTCACCCCTCCACTTT.

The V and J genes are TRBV28 and TRBJ2-3, with D maybe TRBD2 (6 bases). This CDR3 has 15 residues. Germline loops: CDR1 MDHEN, CDR2 SYDVKM. Trimming stripped 4 bases from V and 7 bases from J, with 18 bases between. The CDR3 sequence is CASSSPLGGSYTQYF. Here the CDR3 DNA reads TGTGCCAGCAGTTCCCCCTTGGGAGGATCTTATACGCAGTATTTT.

The CDR3 region is CASRGDRDAEAFF. The CDR3, as DNA: TGTGCCAGCAGAGGAGACAGGGACGCTGAAGCTTTCTTT. The rearrangement joins TRBV13 to TRBJ1-1; 7 nucleotides align to TRBD1. J gave up 6 bases and V 6 bases, and 7 bases lay outside the gene matches. The germline CDR1 and CDR2 sequences are PRHDT and FYEKMQ (reference sequence). This CDR3 has 13 residues.